This T cell receptor (beta chain) was sequenced during a study of T-cell reconstitution after alpha-beta-depleted transplantation in children (dated by TCRdb to 2016 to 2018). Turning to the overall study: T-cell immune reconstitution after TCRalphabeta/CD19-depleted allogeneic hematopoietic cell transplantation in children was quantitatively tracked in the study by means of TCR repertoire profiling.

There are 16 amino acids in the CDR3, from cysteine to phenylalanine inclusive. Only the CDR3 region is kept as DNA, spanning 48 bases read in frame from base 1. A distance of 14 bases separates the germline ends of V and J, which lose 3 bases and 0 bases respectively. The germline V gene (reference sequence) gives CDR1 as SEHNR and CDR2 as FQNEAQ. This clonotype has more than one count but fewer than ten. Its antigen is currently not known. Nothing much larger sits one base from this clone, and base qualities are not available. Libraries were prepared through PCR. Sequencing instrument: Illumina HiSeq 2500. TCR libraries were prepared with molecular barcoding, using unique molecular identifiers to normalize TCRbeta repertoire quantification. TCRdb's own reprocessing of the public reads used fastp at Q25 and MiXCR and kept productive beta chains. CDR3 protein duplicates are merged, each entry listing the most common genes and DNA. This sample is represented by a few hundred thousand distinct CDR3 sequences; about a sixth of them were singletons. More than 2.5% of the sample belongs to the ten largest clones.

The receptor was derived from a human donor who donated a stem cell graft to a child with acute lymphoblastic leukemia. The sample consisted of PBMCs from the stem cell graft donor, taken from the stem cell graft. In this chain, TRBV7-9 is recombined with TRBJ1-1, with TRBD1 as a weak D call on 5 bases. The CDR3 has the sequence CASSFEPRQLNTEAFF. Read as DNA, the sequence is TGTGCCAGCAGCTTTGAACCGAGACAGTTGAACACTGAAGCTTTCTTT.